The clone carrying this T cell receptor beta chain was seen at least ten times. The record originates from a study of T-cell reconstitution after alpha-beta-depleted transplantation in children. As it was prepared, the TCRbeta library received unique molecular identifiers. TCRdb ran MiXCR on the PCR reads and lists one entry per CDR3 protein. The table lists more than 250,000 distinct CDR3 sequences, 9.5% to 10% of them singletons, with about a tenth in the top ten. The source of this sequence is a human donor who donated a stem cell graft to a child with SCID. The starting material was PBMCs from the stem cell graft donor, obtained from the stem cell graft.

DNA of the CDR3: TGTGCCAGCACGGCGAAGGGTGAAAAACTGTTTTTT. It yields the protein CASTAKGEKLFF. The V and J genes are TRBV2 and TRBJ1-4; D ambiguous. Germline CDR1 and CDR2: SNHLY and FYNNEI. Trimming took 7 bases from V and 7 from J, leaving 10 bases between them. The CDR3 has 12 amino acids.